These 8 T cell receptor beta chains originate from one sample sequenced in a study of CD4 T cells in relation to SARS-CoV-2 and coronaviruses (dated by TCRdb to about 2021). No antigen has been assigned to these receptors. CD4+ T cells from unexposed donors were collected before the COVID-19 pandemic (2011-2018). After roughly 11 days of culture, CD4+ T cells were isolated with the EasySep CD4+ T cell isolation kit. Library method: the immunoSEQ multiplex PCR assay. Entries here come from immuneACCESS through TCRdb and include only in-frame sequences with V and J called. Some clones fail to appear in such tables; in the studies checked, an unresolved V gene covers under half of the shortfall, and the cause of the remainder is unknown. This sample holds 20,000 to 30,000 clones; 70% to 80% were observed only once. The top ten clones comprise approximately 15% of the sample. The sequenced sample was CD4+ T cells from PBMCs, cultured in vitro. The receptor source for this set is a human donor in good health.

This sequence joins TRBV27 and TRBJ1-6; no clear D gene. Germline V lookup: CDR1 MNHEY, CDR2 SMNVEV (reference sequence). V gave up 0 bases and J gave up 10 bases, with 13 bases separating them. There are 15 residues in the CDR3. The CDR3 DNA reads TGTGCCAGCAGTTTATCGAAGGTACAGCCGTCACCCCTCCACTTT. It encodes CASSLSKVQPSPLHF.

This chain links TRBV3-1 (or the pseudogene TRBV3-2) with TRBJ2-3; D perhaps matches TRBD1 (5 bases). CDR3 length: 16 residues. V lost 3 bases and J 2 bases, leaving 15 bases between the germline ends. Germline V gives CDR1 LGHDT, CDR2 YNNKEL (reference sequence). The CDR3: CASSQARQSDTDTQYF. The CDR3 DNA is TGTGCCAGCAGCCAGGCCAGACAGAGTGACACAGATACGCAGTATTTT.

This sequence joins TRBV30 and TRBJ2-1; D gene uncertain. V lost 0 bases, J lost 6 bases, and 9 bases lay in between. Germline-derived CDR1 and CDR2 are GTSNPN and SVGIG (reference sequence). There are 13 residues in the CDR3. This CDR3 reads CAWSVERRNEQFF. CDR3 nucleotides: TGTGCCTGGAGTGTAGAGAGGCGCAATGAGCAGTTCTTC.

V gene TRBV20-1 combines with J gene TRBJ2-1; no reliable D call. Trimming pared 3 bases from V and 2 bases from J, leaving 11 bases between. Germline V gene lookup returns CDR1 DFQATT and CDR2 SNEGSKA (reference sequence). The CDR3 runs to 14 residues. This chain's CDR3 is CSASSLGAYNEQFF. DNA of the CDR3: TGCAGTGCTAGTTCGCTAGGAGCCTACAATGAGCAGTTCTTC.

The gene calls are TRBV19 and TRBJ2-1; possible D gene TRBD2, 5 bases. There are 15 residues in the CDR3. Germline lookup yields CDR1 LNHDA and CDR2 SQIVND (reference sequence). V was trimmed by 7 bases and J by 0 bases, leaving 13 bases between them. The DNA of the CDR3 is TGTGCCAGTACCCCTAGCAGCTCCTCCTACAATGAGCAGTTCTTC. Protein sequence: CASTPSSSSYNEQFF.

The chain carries TRBV28 and TRBJ1-2, with 7 bases lining up with TRBD1. The CDR3 loop spans 13 amino acids. Per the germline V gene, CDR1 is MDHEN and CDR2 is SYDVKM. V lost 5 bases to trimming and J lost 6 bases; unmatched junction nucleotides: 6. The CDR3 DNA sequence: TGTGCCAGCAGTAAACCAACAGGGGATGGCTACACCTTC. As protein: CASSKPTGDGYTF.

A few counts support this clone. The rearrangement links TRBV10-1 to TRBJ2-3, with TRBD1 matching 8 bases. The CDR3 loop spans 14 amino acids. Unmatched junction bases numbered 1, after V lost 5 bases and J lost 0 bases. CDR1 WNHNN and CDR2 SYGVQD come from the germline V gene (reference sequence). The CDR3 DNA is TGCGCCAGCAGTCGACAGGGGAGCACAGATACGCAGTATTTT. It yields the protein CASSRQGSTDTQYF.

This clone was observed a few times. The V call is TRBV10-3, the J call TRBJ2-7; tentatively, D is TRBD1 (6 bases). This CDR3 has 14 amino acids. CDR1 and CDR2 from the germline V gene are ENHRY and SYGVKD. Trimming removed 3 bases from V and 3 bases from J, with 12 bases in between. The CDR3 here is CAISDRGFNYEQYF. CDR3 sequence (DNA): TGTGCCATCAGTGACAGGGGATTTAACTACGAGCAGTACTTC.